This T cell receptor (beta chain) originates from a study of glioma-infiltrating T cells after dendritic cell vaccination. CDR1 SGHTA and CDR2 FQGNSA come from the germline V gene. The V segment lost 2 bases and the J segment 1 base; nucleotides outside the gene matches: 13. This CDR3 is built from 18 residues. The data were produced by immunoSEQ multiplex PCR, yet TCRdb's version contains in-frame clones alone and is incomplete. The sample contains tens of thousands of clones, roughly 84% of which appear only once. Time point noted: after dendritic cell vaccination, including at tumor progression/relapse.

The receptor's source is a human donor with glioblastoma. Material: blood, obtained after dendritic cell vaccination. The gene calls are TRBV7-2 and TRBJ2-7; TRBD1 aligns across 8 bases. Here the CDR3 reads CASSLRAGGQEISYEQYF. The CDR3 DNA reads as TGTGCCAGCAGCTTAAGGGCTGGGGGACAGGAGATTTCCTACGAGCAGTACTTC.